This is a list of T cell receptor beta chains from one sample in a study of T cells in Graves' hyperthyroidism and ophthalmopathy. In TCRdb, the multiplex PCR reads were re-called with MiXCR into one record per CDR3 protein. This sample yields hundreds of thousands of distinct CDR3 sequences, of which less than 20% are seen a single time; almost 8% belongs to the top ten. Specimen: blood. The receptor source for this set is a woman younger than 35 with Graves' hyperthyroidism. The CDR3 runs from the conserved cysteine through the conserved F or W. The order of the fields is V gene, J gene, D gene, clone size, CDR3 protein, CDR3 DNA. The D gene is left open where the match is weak. Clone size is stated in some rows and not others, as once, few, many or a class when expanded.

v_call: TRBV5-4; j_call: TRBJ2-1; d_call: TRBD1; clone_size: NA; cdr3_aa: CASSLASLQGRSEQFF; cdr3_nt: TGTGCCAGCAGCTTGGCCTCGTTACAGGGGCGTAGTGAGCAGTTCTTC
v_call: TRBV20-1; j_call: TRBJ2-3; d_call: NA; clone_size: few; cdr3_aa: CSARDRDGTDTQYF; cdr3_nt: TGCAGTGCTAGAGATCGTGACGGGACGGATACGCAGTATTTT
v_call: TRBV11-2; j_call: TRBJ2-1; d_call: NA; clone_size: many; cdr3_aa: CASSRDQGSGSYNEQFF; cdr3_nt: TGTGCCAGCAGCCGCGACCAGGGGAGCGGATCCTACAATGAGCAGTTCTTC
v_call: TRBV15; j_call: TRBJ2-1; d_call: NA; clone_size: NA; cdr3_aa: CATSRDRWAQDEQLF; cdr3_nt: TGTGCCACCAGCAGAGATAGGTGGGCACAAGATGAGCAGCTCTTC
v_call: TRBV7-8; j_call: TRBJ2-2; d_call: NA; clone_size: many; cdr3_aa: CASSLWAVGPGELFF; cdr3_nt: TGTGCCAGCAGCTTATGGGCTGTTGGGCCCGGGGAGCTGTTTTTT
v_call: TRBV6-1; j_call: TRBJ1-3; d_call: TRBD1; clone_size: many; cdr3_aa: CASSVRGVGNTIYF; cdr3_nt: TGTGCCAGCAGTGTCAGGGGGGTCGGAAACACCATATATTTT
v_call: TRBV4-1; j_call: TRBJ2-1; d_call: TRBD2; clone_size: NA; cdr3_aa: CASSQEPLASGRTYNEQFF; cdr3_nt: TGCGCCAGCAGCCAAGAGCCGCTGGCTAGCGGGAGAACCTACAATGAGCAGTTCTTC
v_call: TRBV20-1; j_call: TRBJ1-2; d_call: NA; clone_size: NA; cdr3_aa: CSAGFAGSNGYTF; cdr3_nt: TGCAGTGCGGGATTTGCGGGTTCGAATGGCTACACCTTC
v_call: TRBV11-2; j_call: TRBJ2-3; d_call: NA; clone_size: many; cdr3_aa: CASMAGSTDTQYF; cdr3_nt: TGTGCCAGCATGGCGGGTAGCACAGATACGCAGTATTTT
v_call: TRBV19; j_call: TRBJ2-7; d_call: TRBD2; clone_size: many; cdr3_aa: CASSRLAESTYEQYF; cdr3_nt: TGTGCCAGTAGTCGACTAGCGGAGTCCACCTACGAGCAGTACTTC
v_call: TRBV4-1; j_call: TRBJ1-2; d_call: NA; clone_size: NA; cdr3_aa: CASSQAIIRDTYGYTF; cdr3_nt: TGCGCCAGCAGCCAAGCTATAATCCGGGACACGTATGGCTACACCTTC
v_call: TRBV19; j_call: TRBJ1-5; d_call: NA; clone_size: many; cdr3_aa: CASKDSINQPQHF; cdr3_nt: TGTGCCAGTAAGGACAGCATTAATCAGCCCCAGCATTTT
v_call: TRBV24-1; j_call: TRBJ2-6; d_call: NA; clone_size: NA; cdr3_aa: CATSAGRTSGANVLTF; cdr3_nt: TGTGCCACCAGTGCAGGCAGAACCTCTGGGGCCAACGTCCTGACTTTC
v_call: TRBV3-1; j_call: TRBJ2-7; d_call: TRBD1; clone_size: many; cdr3_aa: CASSQSPGQASYEQYF; cdr3_nt: TGTGCCAGCAGCCAGTCCCCGGGACAGGCCTCCTACGAGCAGTACTTC
v_call: TRBV27; j_call: TRBJ1-5; d_call: NA; clone_size: many; cdr3_aa: CASSSYGVGQPQHF; cdr3_nt: TGTGCCAGCAGTTCTTATGGGGTTGGTCAGCCCCAGCATTTT
v_call: TRBV5-6; j_call: TRBJ2-5; d_call: NA; clone_size: many; cdr3_aa: CASSGQLGQTQYF; cdr3_nt: TGTGCCAGCAGCGGACAACTTGGACAGACCCAGTACTTC
v_call: TRBV6-2/TRBV6-3; j_call: TRBJ2-7; d_call: NA; clone_size: many; cdr3_aa: CASRRDSPYEQYF; cdr3_nt: TGTGCCAGCAGGCGGGACTCCCCCTACGAGCAGTACTTC
v_call: TRBV12-5; j_call: TRBJ2-1; d_call: TRBD2; clone_size: few; cdr3_aa: CASGLVLSGLAHEQFF; cdr3_nt: TGTGCTAGTGGTTTGGTACTCAGTGGACTAGCGCATGAGCAGTTCTTC
v_call: TRBV24-1; j_call: TRBJ2-2; d_call: TRBD1; clone_size: few; cdr3_aa: CATSDPSTGRAGELFF; cdr3_nt: TGTGCCACCAGTGATCCTTCGACAGGGCGTGCCGGGGAGCTGTTTTTT
v_call: TRBV6-5; j_call: TRBJ2-2; d_call: NA; clone_size: many; cdr3_aa: CASSYSPRGELFF; cdr3_nt: TGTGCCAGCAGTTACTCACCCAGGGGGGAGCTGTTTTTT
v_call: TRBV7-9; j_call: TRBJ1-3; d_call: TRBD1; clone_size: many; cdr3_aa: CASSSAGGAYGNTIYF; cdr3_nt: TGTGCCAGCAGCTCCGCAGGGGGCGCTTATGGAAACACCATATATTTT
v_call: TRBV20-1; j_call: TRBJ1-4; d_call: NA; clone_size: NA; cdr3_aa: CSVHVIGETEKLFF; cdr3_nt: TGCAGTGTCCACGTTATAGGCGAAACTGAAAAACTGTTTTTT
v_call: TRBV5-5; j_call: TRBJ1-2; d_call: NA; clone_size: many; cdr3_aa: CASSPTGRVNYGYTF; cdr3_nt: TGTGCCAGCAGCCCAACTGGGCGGGTTAACTATGGCTACACCTTC
v_call: TRBV5-4; j_call: TRBJ2-3; d_call: TRBD2; clone_size: many; cdr3_aa: CASSLDLAGTDTDTQYF; cdr3_nt: TGTGCCAGCAGCTTGGATCTAGCGGGTACCGACACAGATACGCAGTATTTT
v_call: TRBV13; j_call: TRBJ1-1; d_call: NA; clone_size: NA; cdr3_aa: CASSPGVEGTEAFF; cdr3_nt: TGTGCCAGCAGCCCGGGTGTGGAAGGGACTGAAGCTTTCTTT
v_call: TRBV5-1; j_call: TRBJ2-3; d_call: TRBD1; clone_size: many; cdr3_aa: CASSQGTGASTDTQYF; cdr3_nt: TGCGCCAGCAGCCAGGGGACAGGAGCTAGCACAGATACGCAGTATTTT
v_call: TRBV9; j_call: TRBJ2-5; d_call: NA; clone_size: many; cdr3_aa: CASTRGGGAVGTQYF; cdr3_nt: TGTGCCAGCACCCGAGGAGGGGGCGCGGTCGGGACCCAGTACTTC
v_call: TRBV7-8; j_call: TRBJ1-2; d_call: TRBD1; clone_size: many; cdr3_aa: CASSPGDRFSYGYTF; cdr3_nt: TGTGCCAGCAGCCCCGGGGACAGGTTCTCTTATGGCTACACCTTC
v_call: TRBV12-3/TRBV12-4; j_call: TRBJ2-1; d_call: NA; clone_size: many; cdr3_aa: CASSPDSGEQFF; cdr3_nt: TGTGCCAGCAGTCCGGACAGCGGTGAGCAGTTCTTC
v_call: TRBV20-1; j_call: TRBJ2-1; d_call: TRBD2; clone_size: many; cdr3_aa: CSARDPVTSGDYNEQFF; cdr3_nt: TGCAGTGCTAGAGATCCGGTGACTAGCGGGGACTACAATGAGCAGTTCTTC
v_call: TRBV20-1; j_call: TRBJ1-6; d_call: NA; clone_size: many; cdr3_aa: CSARDVQGRHSPLHF; cdr3_nt: TGCAGTGCTAGAGATGTTCAGGGTCGACATTCACCCCTCCACTTT
v_call: TRBV24-1; j_call: TRBJ2-5; d_call: TRBD1; clone_size: many; cdr3_aa: CATSETGDIETQYF; cdr3_nt: TGTGCCACCAGTGAGACAGGGGATATAGAGACCCAGTACTTC
v_call: TRBV12-3/TRBV12-4; j_call: TRBJ2-7; d_call: TRBD2; clone_size: many; cdr3_aa: CASRPTGGAGGSYEQYF; cdr3_nt: TGTGCCAGCAGGCCCACCGGGGGAGCGGGAGGGTCCTACGAGCAGTACTTC
v_call: TRBV5-4; j_call: TRBJ2-5; d_call: TRBD2; clone_size: NA; cdr3_aa: CASSSPAGAQETQYF; cdr3_nt: TGTGCCAGCAGCTCCCCAGCGGGGGCCCAAGAGACCCAGTACTTC
v_call: TRBV5-6; j_call: TRBJ1-5; d_call: NA; clone_size: NA; cdr3_aa: CASSQIGGGLGNQPQHF; cdr3_nt: TGTGCCAGCAGCCAAATTGGAGGAGGGCTTGGCAATCAGCCCCAGCATTTT
v_call: TRBV5-8; j_call: TRBJ1-2; d_call: NA; clone_size: many; cdr3_aa: CASSSIMGAVYYGYTF; cdr3_nt: TGTGCCAGCAGCTCCATAATGGGGGCAGTTTACTATGGCTACACCTTC
v_call: TRBV6-6; j_call: TRBJ1-6; d_call: NA; clone_size: few; cdr3_aa: CASSYEPRGYNSPLHF; cdr3_nt: TGTGCCAGCAGTTACGAGCCCAGGGGCTATAATTCACCCCTCCACTTT
v_call: TRBV4-1; j_call: TRBJ1-3; d_call: NA; clone_size: NA; cdr3_aa: CASSPRTEKGLGNTIYF; cdr3_nt: TGCGCCAGCAGCCCGAGGACAGAAAAGGGACTCGGAAACACCATATATTTT
v_call: TRBV20-1; j_call: TRBJ1-3; d_call: NA; clone_size: many; cdr3_aa: CSARDPVKGSGNTIYF; cdr3_nt: TGCAGTGCTAGAGATCCTGTCAAGGGATCTGGAAACACCATATATTTT
v_call: TRBV11-2; j_call: TRBJ2-5; d_call: NA; clone_size: many; cdr3_aa: CASSLGLSLETQYF; cdr3_nt: TGTGCCAGCAGCTTAGGTCTTAGCTTGGAGACCCAGTACTTC